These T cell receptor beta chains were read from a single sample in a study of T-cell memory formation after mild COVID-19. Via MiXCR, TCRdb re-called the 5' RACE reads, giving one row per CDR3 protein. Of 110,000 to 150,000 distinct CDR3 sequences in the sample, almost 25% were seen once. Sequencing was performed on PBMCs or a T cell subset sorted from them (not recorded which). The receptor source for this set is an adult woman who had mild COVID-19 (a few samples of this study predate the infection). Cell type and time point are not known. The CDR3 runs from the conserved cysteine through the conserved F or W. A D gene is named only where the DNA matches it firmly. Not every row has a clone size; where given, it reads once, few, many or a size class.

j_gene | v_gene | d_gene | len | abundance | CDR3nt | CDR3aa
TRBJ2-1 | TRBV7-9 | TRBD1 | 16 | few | TGTGCCAGCAGCTCATCTCGACAGGGCCCCTACAATGAGCAGTTCTTC | CASSSSRQGPYNEQFF
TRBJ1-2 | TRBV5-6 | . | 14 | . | TGTGCCAGCAGCTTACCACAGGGCCCCTATGGCTACACCTTC | CASSLPQGPYGYTF
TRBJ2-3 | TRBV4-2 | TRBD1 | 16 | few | TGTGCCAGCAGCCAGACAGGGGACATACTAACAGATACGCAGTATTTT | CASSQTGDILTDTQYF
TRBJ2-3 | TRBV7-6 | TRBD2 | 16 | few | TGTGCCAGCAGCATGGGAGCGGGGGGAGGTGCAGATACGCAGTATTTT | CASSMGAGGGADTQYF
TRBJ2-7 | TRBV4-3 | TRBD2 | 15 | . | TGCGCCAGCAGCCAAGAGGCAGCGGGAGCCCACGAGCAGTACTTC | CASSQEAAGAHEQYF
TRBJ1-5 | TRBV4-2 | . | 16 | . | TGTGCCAGCAGCCAAGATCACGGTTATAGCAATCAGCCCCAGCATTTT | CASSQDHGYSNQPQHF
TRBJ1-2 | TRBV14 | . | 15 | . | TGTGCCAGCAGCCAACATCAGGGCATAGTCTATGGCTACACCTTC | CASSQHQGIVYGYTF
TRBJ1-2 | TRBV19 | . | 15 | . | TGTGCCAGTAGTATTTCCCCAGGGGAGGACTATGGCTACACCTTC | CASSISPGEDYGYTF
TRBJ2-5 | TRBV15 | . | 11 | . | TGTGCCACCAGCAGAGAAGAGACCCAGTACTTC | CATSREETQYF
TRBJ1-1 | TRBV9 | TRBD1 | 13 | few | TGTGCCAGCAGCCGGACAGGGTACACTGAAGCTTTCTTT | CASSRTGYTEAFF
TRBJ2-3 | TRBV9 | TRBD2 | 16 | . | TGTGCCAGCAGCGTCCAAGCGGGGGGACTTACAGATACGCAGTATTTT | CASSVQAGGLTDTQYF
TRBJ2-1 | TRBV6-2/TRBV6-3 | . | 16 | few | TGTGCCAGCAGTCCCCGGGGTAGCGTAGCCTACAATGAGCAGTTCTTC | CASSPRGSVAYNEQFF
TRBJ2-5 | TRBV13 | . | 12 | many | TGTGCCAGCAGCGGGGCTCAAGAGACCCAGTACTTC | CASSGAQETQYF
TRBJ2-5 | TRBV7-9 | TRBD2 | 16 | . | TGTGCCAGCAGCTTACGGACTAGCGGGCAGCAAGAGACCCAGTACTTC | CASSLRTSGQQETQYF
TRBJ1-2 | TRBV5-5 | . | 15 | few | TGTGCCAGCAGCTTGCTAACAAGGGGAGGCTATGGCTACACCTTC | CASSLLTRGGYGYTF
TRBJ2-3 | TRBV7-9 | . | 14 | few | TGTGCCAGCAGCACACCGTTAACCACAGATACGCAGTATTTT | CASSTPLTTDTQYF
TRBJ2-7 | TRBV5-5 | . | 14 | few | TGTGCCAGCAGCCCGGAAGGCAACGCCTACGAGCAGTACTTC | CASSPEGNAYEQYF
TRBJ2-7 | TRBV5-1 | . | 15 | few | TGCGCCAGCCATATAGCGAGTAGCGGACCCTACGAGCAGTACTTC | CASHIASSGPYEQYF
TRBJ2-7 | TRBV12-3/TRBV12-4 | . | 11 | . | TGTGCCAGCACCGCGAGCTACGAGCAGTACTTC | CASTASYEQYF
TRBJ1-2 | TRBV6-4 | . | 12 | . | TGTGCCAGCAAGCTAGGGACCTATGGCTACACCTTC | CASKLGTYGYTF
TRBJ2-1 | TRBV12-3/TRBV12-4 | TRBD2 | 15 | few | TGTGCCAGCAGTACTAGCGGGGTGGAGCATAATGAGCAGTTCTTC | CASSTSGVEHNEQFF
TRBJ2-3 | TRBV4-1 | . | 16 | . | TGCGCCAGCAGCCAAGACTCGGCTAGTTCGGCAGATACGCAGTATTTT | CASSQDSASSADTQYF
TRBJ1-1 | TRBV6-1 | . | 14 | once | TGTGCCAGCAGTGAAGAGCAGGGTTGGACTGAAGCTTTCTTT | CASSEEQGWTEAFF
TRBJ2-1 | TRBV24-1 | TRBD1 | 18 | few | TGTGCCACCAGTGATTTGACGGACAGGGGAGGCTCCTACAATGAGCAGTTCTTC | CATSDLTDRGGSYNEQFF
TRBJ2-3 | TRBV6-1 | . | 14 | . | TGTGCCAGCAAGGCAGGGGCAGAGGCAGATACGCAGTATTTT | CASKAGAEADTQYF
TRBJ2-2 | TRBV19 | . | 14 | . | TGTGCCAGTAGTATAGTCGAAGACACCGGGGAGCTGTTTTTT | CASSIVEDTGELFF
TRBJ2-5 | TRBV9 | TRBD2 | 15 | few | TGTGCCAGCAGCGTGACTAGCGGGCCCTCGGGGGCCCAGTACTTC | CASSVTSGPSGAQYF
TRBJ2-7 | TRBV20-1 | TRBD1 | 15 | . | TGCAGTGCTAGAGACCCGACAGGGGAAGGCTACGAGCAGTACTTC | CSARDPTGEGYEQYF
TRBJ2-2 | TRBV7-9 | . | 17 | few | TGTGCCAGCAGCTTATTAGGGCCGGTGGATGTGACCGGGGAGCTGTTTTTT | CASSLLGPVDVTGELFF
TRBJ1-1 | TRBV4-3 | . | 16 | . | TGCGCCAGCAGCCAAGGTGGGCCCAACATGAACACTGAAGCTTTCTTT | CASSQGGPNMNTEAFF
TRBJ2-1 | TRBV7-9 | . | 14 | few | TGTGCCAGCAGTGGACCTACCGGCCGGGGAGAGCAGTTCTTC | CASSGPTGRGEQFF
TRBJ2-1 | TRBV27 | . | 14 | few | TGTGCCAGCAGTCCTAAAGACGTATTCAATGAGCAGTTCTTC | CASSPKDVFNEQFF
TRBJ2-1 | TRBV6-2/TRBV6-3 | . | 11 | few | TGTGCCAGCAGTTACTCAGAGGAGCAGTTCTTC | CASSYSEEQFF
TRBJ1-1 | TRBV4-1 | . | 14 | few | TGCGCCAGCAGCCCCGGCAGGACACGGGGCGAGGCTTTCTTT | CASSPGRTRGEAFF
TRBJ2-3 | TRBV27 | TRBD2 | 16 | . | TGTGCCAGCAGTTTAGCTAGCGGGAGCCCCACAGATACGCAGTATTTT | CASSLASGSPTDTQYF
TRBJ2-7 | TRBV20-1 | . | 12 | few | TGCAGTGCTTGGGAGGGACAAGCCGAGCAGTACTTC | CSAWEGQAEQYF
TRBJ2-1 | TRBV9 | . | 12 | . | TGTGCCAGCAGCGTAGTGGGGGATGAGCAGTTCTTC | CASSVVGDEQFF
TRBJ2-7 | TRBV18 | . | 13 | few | TGTGCCAGCTCCAGTGTTGGAGACTACGAGCAGTACTTC | CASSSVGDYEQYF
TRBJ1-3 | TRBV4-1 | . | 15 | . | TGCGCCAGCAGCCTAATGGGAATCTCTGGAAACACCATATATTTT | CASSLMGISGNTIYF
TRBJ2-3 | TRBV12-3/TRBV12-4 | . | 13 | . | TGTGCCAGCAGTTTCAGCCCCACAGATACGCAGTATTTT | CASSFSPTDTQYF
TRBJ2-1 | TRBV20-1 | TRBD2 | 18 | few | TGCAGTGCTAGAGATTCTCTAGCGGGAGGCCCTCCTTACAATGAGCAGTTCTTC | CSARDSLAGGPPYNEQFF